This record looks at one T cell receptor beta chain sequence and its context. With random hexamers, reverse transcription was performed on about 0.45 to 1 ug of RNA. The method of amplification for TCR beta CDR3 was immunoSEQ multiplex PCR, covering 54 Vbeta and 13 Jbeta. In TCRdb, the immunoSEQ multiplex PCR reads were re-called with MiXCR into one record per CDR3 protein. The sample lists about 200,000 distinct CDR3 sequences, around 95% seen once, with approximately 0.082% in the top ten. The CDR3 is 17 residues long. Germline V gene data show CDR1 as SGHRS and CDR2 as YFSETQ. Germline trimming cut 4 bases from V and 2 bases from J; bases unmatched to any gene: 8. The record originates from a study of CD8 T cells in Susac syndrome. Sequencing of TCR beta, carried out with a high-throughput approach, was applied to CD8+ and CD4+ T cells from the blood. FACS enriched CD8+ TEMRA cells, while bulk CD8+ and CD4+ were negatively isolated.

The source material was CD4+ T cells from PBMCs. This sequence originates from a human donor with multiple sclerosis. The chain joins TRBV5-1 to TRBJ2-3, with TRBD2 matching over 12 bases. The DNA of the CDR3 is TGCGCCAGCAGCGTAGCCCTAGCGGGGGGGGTCACAGATACGCAGTATTTT. It encodes CASSVALAGGVTDTQYF.